Listed here are 8 T cell receptor beta chains from one sample, sequenced in a study of T cell responses to AZD1222 COVID-19 vaccine. Generated by immunoSEQ multiplex PCR, the TCRdb table keeps only in-frame clones and is missing some. Of more than 150,000 clones listed, over 80% were seen once; the top ten hold roughly 6%. Source: peripheral blood, taken on day 0 of AZD1222 vaccination. The source is an adult in good health.

This clone was found a few times. This chain links TRBV11-2 with TRBJ2-2, with D maybe TRBD1 (6 bases). The CDR3 sequence is 16 residues long. Germline assignment: CDR1 SGHAT and CDR2 FQNNGV. The V end was cut by 1 base, the J end by 5 bases, with 14 bases between. The chain's CDR3 is CASSLAKDSPTGELFF. The CDR3 DNA is TGTGCCAGCAGCTTAGCCAAGGACAGTCCAACCGGGGAGCTGTTTTTT.

The V call is TRBV6-5, the J call TRBJ1-1; no firm D call. V was clipped by 7 bases and J by 3 bases, with 18 bases between them. The germline CDR1 and CDR2 sequences are MNHEY and SVGAGI. This CDR3 is 15 amino acids long. CDR3 protein: CASKRQTRMHTEAFF. CDR3 nucleotide sequence: TGTGCCAGCAAGAGGCAGACGAGGATGCACACTGAAGCTTTCTTT.

V is TRBV25-1 and J is TRBJ1-3; 8 bases are shared with TRBD1. This CDR3 comprises 14 residues. Germline loops: CDR1 MGHDK, CDR2 SYGVNS. Unmatched junction bases numbered 4, after V lost 6 bases and J lost 3 bases. The CDR3 is CASRGTGHGNTIYF. The CDR3 coding sequence is TGTGCCAGCAGAGGGACAGGTCATGGAAACACCATATATTTT. Combining the CDR3 with reference TRBV25-1 and TRBJ1-3 gives the whole variable domain EADIYQTPRYLVIGTGKKITLECSQTMGHDKMYWYQQDPGMELHLIHYSYGVNSTEKGDLSSESTVSRIRTEHFPLTLESARPSHTSQYLCASRGTGHGNTIYFGEGSWLTVV.

V and J are TRBV7-2 and TRBJ2-7; the match to TRBD2 covers 7 bases. With 6 bases clipped from V and 4 bases from J, the junction kept 6 bases outside the gene matches. The CDR3 consists of 13 residues. Germline CDR1 reads SGHTA; CDR2 reads FQGNSA. Written as DNA, the CDR3 is TGTGCCAGCAGGGAGGACGGGGGGTACGAGCAGTACTTC. This encodes CASREDGGYEQYF. The variable domain in full, with the rest retrieved from reference TRBV7-2 and TRBJ2-7, is GAGVSQSPSNKVTEKGKDVELRCDPISGHTALYWYRQSLGQGLEFLIYFQGNSAPDKSGLPSDRFSAERTGGSVSTLTIQRTQQEDSAVYLCASREDGGYEQYFGPGTRLTVT.

In this sample, this clone turned up a few times. V and J are TRBV7-2 and TRBJ1-6; no definite D call. Looked up from germline, CDR1 is SGHTA and CDR2 is FQGNSA. The V end was cut by 5 bases, the J end by 2 bases, with 10 bases between. The CDR3 consists of 15 residues. The CDR3, as DNA: TGTGCCAGCAGCCCGGATAGGGCCTATAATTCACCCCTCCACTTT. It encodes CASSPDRAYNSPLHF.

The CDR3 nucleotides are TGCGCCAGCAGCTTGGAACTAGCGAGTACATACAATGAGCAGTTCTTC. It yields the protein CASSLELASTYNEQFF. The chain employs TRBV5-1 and TRBJ2-1, with 7 bases fitting TRBD2. After removal of 0 bases from V and 4 bases from J, the junction contained 7 bases not matched to a gene. CDR3 length: 16 amino acids. CDR1 is SGHRS, CDR2 YFSETQ, per germline.

The genes are TRBV6-5 and TRBJ1-5, with 7 bases fitting TRBD1. CDR3 size: 14 residues. Trimming cost V 5 bases and J 7 bases; bases outside gene matches: 8. The V gene's germline CDR1 is MNHEY and CDR2 SVGAGI. The CDR3 here is CASSNTGVGQPQHF. The DNA of the CDR3 is TGTGCCAGCAGTAATACAGGGGTCGGACAGCCCCAGCATTTT.

This sequence joins TRBV5-1 and TRBJ2-3, with D possibly being TRBD1 (5 bases). This CDR3 comprises 18 residues. Trimming pared 1 base from V and 2 bases from J, leaving 20 bases between. Germline CDR1 SGHRS, CDR2 YFSETQ. CDR3 sequence (DNA): TGCGCCAGCAGCTTGTACCTAGGGGTTAAGGACCACACAGATACGCAGTATTTT. Amino acid sequence: CASSLYLGVKDHTDTQYF. Filled out from reference TRBV5-1 and TRBJ2-3, the complete variable domain reads KAGVTQTPRYLIKTRGQQVTLSCSPISGHRSVSWYQQTPGQGLQFLFEYFSETQRNKGNFPGRFSGRQFSNSRSEMNVSTLELGDSALYLCASSLYLGVKDHTDTQYFGPGTRLTVL.